These T cell receptor beta chains were read from a single sample in a study of shared clonotypes between healthy human individuals. Measured with immunoSEQ multiplex PCR; TCRdb has only the in-frame clones, and not every one. The table lists approximately 1,500,000 clones, approximately 98% of them singletons, with less than 0.55% in the top ten. Sequenced input: naive CD4+ T cells sorted from blood. These receptors originate from a man aged 25 to 40 in good health. Each CDR3 is given with its conserved first and last residue. The D gene is left open where the match is weak. For some rows the clone size is stated as once, few or many, or as a class when expanded; others skip it.

J: TRBJ2-7
size: once
V: TRBV7-9
D: TRBD2
CDR3: CASISGGEQYF
DNA: TGTGCCAGCATATCGGGAGGCGAGCAGTACTTC

J: TRBJ2-7
size: -
V: TRBV11-1
D: TRBD1
CDR3: CASSTRTGEPYEQYF
DNA: TGTGCCAGCAGCACCCGGACAGGGGAGCCCTACGAGCAGTACTTC

J: TRBJ1-2
size: -
V: TRBV28
D: -
CDR3: CASRLGFYGYTF
DNA: TGTGCCAGCAGGTTGGGGTTCTATGGCTACACCTTC

J: TRBJ2-7
size: -
V: TRBV4-3
D: TRBD2
CDR3: CASSQEGASGRYEQYF
DNA: TGCGCCAGCAGCCAAGAGGGGGCTAGCGGGAGGTACGAGCAGTACTTC

J: TRBJ1-1
size: -
V: TRBV14
D: -
CDR3: CASSRFPQGFMNTEAFF
DNA: TGTGCCAGCAGCCGCTTCCCGCAGGGATTCATGAACACTGAAGCTTTCTTT

J: TRBJ2-7
size: -
V: TRBV4-1
D: -
CDR3: CASSQGNFAGRFYEQYF
DNA: TGCGCCAGCAGCCAAGGGAACTTTGCAGGGAGGTTTTACGAGCAGTACTTC

J: TRBJ2-3
size: -
V: TRBV18
D: -
CDR3: CASSPVASTDTQYF
DNA: TGTGCCAGCTCACCAGTAGCGAGCACAGATACGCAGTATTTT

J: TRBJ2-7
size: -
V: TRBV19
D: TRBD2
CDR3: CASSWRLAGGPYEQYF
DNA: TGTGCCAGTAGTTGGCGACTAGCGGGAGGGCCTTACGAGCAGTACTTC

J: TRBJ1-2
size: -
V: TRBV28
D: -
CDR3: CASSLTQDYGYTF
DNA: TGTGCCAGCAGTTTAACACAGGATTATGGCTACACCTTC

J: TRBJ2-7
size: -
V: TRBV4-2
D: TRBD2
CDR3: CASSPAGAVYEQYF
DNA: TGTGCCAGCAGCCCAGCGGGAGCGGTGTACGAGCAGTACTTC

J: TRBJ2-7
size: -
V: TRBV5-1
D: -
CDR3: CASSLLPWDLGYEQYF
DNA: TGCGCCAGCAGCTTGCTACCGTGGGACTTGGGCTACGAGCAGTACTTC

J: TRBJ2-3
size: once
V: TRBV28
D: -
CDR3: CASSLSRRQNTQYF
DNA: TGTGCCAGCAGTTTGTCCCGCCGACAAAATACGCAGTATTTT

J: TRBJ2-1
size: -
V: TRBV7-6
D: TRBD1
CDR3: CASSSTPGQRSYNEQFF
DNA: TGTGCCAGCAGCTCCACTCCGGGACAGCGCTCCTACAATGAGCAGTTCTTC

J: TRBJ2-4
size: -
V: TRBV7-2
D: -
CDR3: CASSLHLARLNIQYF
DNA: TGTGCCAGCAGCTTACATCTCGCGCGGTTAAACATTCAGTACTTC

J: TRBJ2-7
size: -
V: TRBV7-6
D: -
CDR3: CASSSISEFSYEQYF
DNA: TGTGCCAGCAGCTCTATTAGCGAATTCTCCTACGAGCAGTACTTC

J: TRBJ1-1
size: -
V: TRBV7-9
D: -
CDR3: CASSFEVTEAFF
DNA: TGTGCCAGCAGCTTCGAGGTCACTGAAGCTTTCTTT

J: TRBJ1-1
size: -
V: TRBV9
D: -
CDR3: CASSGGVGVRTEAFF
DNA: TGTGCCAGCAGCGGGGGAGTGGGGGTAAGGACTGAAGCTTTCTTT

J: TRBJ2-5
size: -
V: TRBV2
D: -
CDR3: CATTTDWAQETQYF
DNA: TGTGCCACTACGACGGACTGGGCGCAAGAGACCCAGTACTTC

J: TRBJ2-3
size: -
V: TRBV19
D: TRBD2
CDR3: CASSIGLVRTDTQYF
DNA: TGTGCCAGTAGCATAGGACTAGTGCGCACAGATACGCAGTATTTT

J: TRBJ1-4
size: -
V: TRBV5-1
D: TRBD1
CDR3: CASSLDTGTGRSLLFF
DNA: TGCGCCAGCAGCTTGGACACCGGGACAGGCAGATCATTACTGTTTTTT

J: TRBJ2-7
size: -
V: TRBV11-2
D: TRBD2
CDR3: CASSLVRTSGRASSYEQYF
DNA: TGTGCCAGCAGCTTAGTTAGGACTAGCGGGAGGGCCAGCTCCTACGAGCAGTACTTC

J: TRBJ2-5
size: -
V: TRBV7-2
D: TRBD2
CDR3: CASTRGAGESGETQYF
DNA: TGTGCCAGCACACGAGGAGCGGGAGAGAGCGGAGAGACCCAGTACTTC

J: TRBJ2-7
size: few
V: TRBV5-5
D: TRBD1
CDR3: CASSLTGQSEQYF
DNA: TGTGCCAGCAGCTTAACGGGACAGTCAGAGCAGTACTTC

J: TRBJ2-3
size: -
V: TRBV11-2
D: TRBD2
CDR3: CASSSTLAGVTPYTQYF
DNA: TGTGCCAGCAGCTCTACACTAGCGGGGGTAACTCCATATACGCAGTATTTT

J: TRBJ1-2
size: -
V: TRBV7-2
D: -
CDR3: CASTNRINYGYTF
DNA: TGTGCCAGCACCAATAGGATTAACTATGGCTACACCTTC

J: TRBJ1-2
size: once
V: TRBV28
D: -
CDR3: CASRTVEGLPNYGYTF
DNA: TGTGCCAGCAGGACGGTCGAGGGCCTTCCTAACTATGGCTACACCTTC

J: TRBJ1-3
size: -
V: TRBV30
D: -
CDR3: CAWAGDSGNTIYF
DNA: TGTGCCTGGGCAGGGGACTCTGGAAACACCATATATTTT

J: TRBJ2-1
size: -
V: TRBV6-1
D: -
CDR3: CASSEMNRNEQLF
DNA: TGTGCCAGCAGTGAAATGAACCGCAATGAGCAGCTCTTC

J: TRBJ2-2
size: once
V: TRBV6-4
D: -
CDR3: CASSQQFPGELFF
DNA: TGTGCCAGCAGTCAACAGTTTCCCGGGGAGCTGTTTTTT

J: TRBJ2-1
size: -
V: TRBV5-1
D: -
CDR3: CASSPEDNKGFF
DNA: TGCGCCAGCAGCCCCGAGGATAACAAGGGGTTCTTC

J: TRBJ2-4
size: -
V: TRBV5-6
D: -
CDR3: CASRTTGVTKNIQYF
DNA: TGTGCCAGCAGGACAACGGGAGTTACCAAAAACATTCAGTACTTC

J: TRBJ2-1
size: -
V: TRBV7-2
D: TRBD2
CDR3: CASSSRLAGGRAAYNEQFF
DNA: TGTGCCAGCAGCTCCCGACTAGCGGGAGGCCGCGCGGCCTACAATGAGCAGTTCTTC

J: TRBJ2-7
size: -
V: TRBV4-1
D: TRBD2
CDR3: CASSFRLAGFNEQYF
DNA: TGCGCCAGCAGCTTTCGACTAGCGGGATTCAACGAGCAGTACTTC

J: TRBJ2-1
size: -
V: TRBV10-3
D: TRBD1
CDR3: CAIRTGTGDYNEQFF
DNA: TGTGCCATCAGGACCGGGACAGGCGATTACAATGAGCAGTTCTTC

J: TRBJ2-1
size: -
V: TRBV7-2
D: TRBD2
CDR3: CASSPWTSRGSYNEQFF
DNA: TGTGCCAGCAGCCCTTGGACTAGCCGAGGCTCCTACAATGAGCAGTTCTTC

J: TRBJ1-4
size: -
V: TRBV18
D: -
CDR3: CASSRMAVLSLNEKLFF
DNA: TGTGCCAGCTCCCGCATGGCTGTTCTGTCACTTAATGAAAAACTGTTTTTT

J: TRBJ1-4
size: -
V: TRBV29-1
D: -
CDR3: CSVGGSNEKLFF
DNA: TGCAGCGTTGGCGGGTCTAATGAAAAACTGTTTTTT

J: TRBJ2-1
size: -
V: TRBV6-4
D: -
CDR3: CASSRNEQFF
DNA: TGTGCCAGCAGTAGAAATGAGCAGTTCTTC

J: TRBJ2-1
size: -
V: TRBV4-1
D: TRBD2
CDR3: CASSPSSGSYNEQFF
DNA: TGCGCCAGCAGCCCATCTAGCGGGAGCTACAATGAGCAGTTCTTC

J: TRBJ2-7
size: -
V: TRBV10-3
D: TRBD2
CDR3: CAISVRGVDGEQYF
DNA: TGTGCCATCAGTGTTCGGGGGGTTGATGGCGAGCAGTACTTC

J: TRBJ2-5
size: -
V: TRBV5-1
D: -
CDR3: CASSLMGIQETQYF
DNA: TGCGCCAGCAGCTTGATGGGGATCCAAGAGACCCAGTACTTC